This T cell receptor beta chain was profiled in a study of CD8 T cells in ankylosing spondylitis. Broader study findings: Prior work had noted some motif variants in reactive arthritis blood and synovial fluid. There was a TCR beta motif, made of 7 or 8 highly homologous variants, that appeared characteristic of ankylosing spondylitis blood.

Using its own MiXCR run on the 5' RACE reads, TCRdb lists one record per CDR3 protein. The sample includes approximately 300,000 distinct CDR3 sequences, under 8.5% of them seen just once. This CDR3 contains 13 residues. Looked up from germline, CDR1 is KGHSH and CDR2 is LQKENI. V was shortened by 0 bases and J by 4 bases, with 4 bases between the two germline ends. This clonotype was observed a few times. Its antigen is still unknown. The receptor was isolated from a male donor with ankylosing spondylitis. The chain joins TRBV18 to TRBJ1-3; no reliable D call. Input material: blood, either unsorted or a sorted T cell fraction (not recorded which). CDR3 in DNA: TGTGCCAGCTCACCACCTTCGGGAAACACCATATATTTT. Its protein product is CASSPPSGNTIYF.